This TCR beta chain stems from a study of OX40 agonist ivuxolimab in advanced cancers. In the study overall: The diagnoses of dose-escalation patients were hepatocellular carcinoma, melanoma, renal cell or head and neck cancer. Study findings and constraints: CD8+ T cells averaged more expanded clones than CD4+.

As to this clone: Its antigen is unknown.

Using immunoSEQ multiplex PCR, the repertoire was profiled, and TCRdb retains in-frame clones only, with some absent. The sample yields approximately 82,000 clones, over 85% seen once. Trimming cost V 5 bases and J 7 bases, with 13 bases left between them. Per germline, CDR1 MNHEY and CDR2 SMNVEV (reference sequence). This CDR3 region has 13 residues. The specimen was CD4+ or CD8+ T cells sorted from blood, collected in a trial of the OX40 agonist ivuxolimab. This chain uses TRBV27 with TRBJ2-3; D remains unclear. This receptor was identified in an adult with an advanced solid tumor such as melanoma, head and neck, liver or kidney cancer. In nucleotides, the CDR3 is TGTGCCAGCAGTCCCCAGAAGTCTCATACGCAGTATTTT. Its protein is CASSPQKSHTQYF.